These 27 T cell receptor beta chains were sequenced from one sample in a study of Ad26.COV2.S vaccination and SARS-CoV-2 variants. Treatment specified: some 20 received Ad26.COV2.S at low or high dose, single or two shots; about 5 received placebo; per-sample allocation not given. Sampling took place 63 days after the first vaccine or placebo injection. The data were produced by immunoSEQ multiplex PCR, yet TCRdb's version contains in-frame clones alone and is incomplete. This table has 440,000 or so clones, 90% appearing once. This specimen was peripheral blood, taken in a trial of Ad26.COV2.S vaccine versus placebo. All receptors derive from a person aged 18-65 years who received the Ad26.COV2.S COVID-19 vaccine or a placebo.

The gene calls are TRBV28 and TRBJ2-7, with 9 positions matching TRBD1. Germline lookup yields CDR1 MDHEN and CDR2 SYDVKM. This CDR3 contains 12 residues. V lost 8 bases to trimming and J lost 2 bases; unmatched junction nucleotides: 1. CDR3 loop: CASRDRAYEQYF. The CDR3 bases are TGTGCCAGCCGGGACAGGGCCTACGAGCAGTACTTC.

The V gene is TRBV6-2 or TRBV6-3, the J gene TRBJ2-7; possibly TRBD1 for D (6 bases). The germline gives CDR1 MNHEY, CDR2 SVGEGT. V lost 5 bases and J lost 3, with 14 bases in between. The CDR3 runs to 14 residues. CDR3 region: CASSAQGRVYEQYF. The CDR3 DNA reads as TGTGCCAGCAGTGCCCAGGGGCGAGTCTACGAGCAGTACTTC.

J is TRBJ2-1 and V is TRBV21-1. TRBV21-1 is classified as a pseudogene. The CDR3 runs 16 residues. In DNA form, the CDR3 reads TGTGCCAGCAGCAAACTTGGGTTAGGGGAGATGAATGAGCAGTTCTTC. Translating gives CASSKLGLGEMNEQFF.

This sequence joins TRBV7-8 and TRBJ2-5; 7 nucleotides agree with TRBD2. The V and J ends lost 5 bases and 10 bases, in that order; junction bases with no gene match: 16. CDR3 length equals 15 residues. Germline-derived CDR1 and CDR2 are SGHVS and FQNEAQ. CDR3 sequence: CASSRRREPLMGQYF. Here the CDR3 DNA reads TGTGCCAGCAGCCGGAGGCGGGAGCCCTTGATGGGCCAGTACTTC.

The V gene is TRBV4-2, the J gene TRBJ1-6, with 9 bases aligning to TRBD1. The length of the CDR3 is 16 residues. Germline CDR1 reads LGHNA; CDR2 reads YNFKEQ. Trimming cost V 0 bases and J 9 bases; bases outside gene matches: 6. The DNA of the CDR3 is TGTGCCAGCAGCCAAGATCAGGGACAGGGAATTTCACCCCTCCACTTT. Its protein is CASSQDQGQGISPLHF.

The table lists this clone with a count of one. The J gene is TRBJ1-5, the V gene TRBV19; 8 positions match TRBD1. The ends lost 4 bases at V and 5 bases at J; junction bases unmatched: 4. The germline gives CDR1 LNHDA, CDR2 SQIVND (reference sequence). The CDR3 length is 14 residues. DNA for the CDR3: TGTGCCAGTAGTAGGAGGACAGGGTATCAGCCCCAGCATTTT. It encodes CASSRRTGYQPQHF.

The chain combines TRBV14 with TRBJ1-2; D unresolved. The CDR3 extends over 12 amino acids. From germline, CDR1 is SGHDN and CDR2 FVKESK. V was pared by 1 base and J by 8 bases, with 8 bases between. The CDR3 sequence is CASSQGIWGYTF. Here the CDR3 DNA reads TGTGCCAGCAGCCAAGGGATCTGGGGCTACACCTTC.

This sequence joins TRBV5-1 and TRBJ1-6; D remains ambiguous. Germline V lookup: CDR1 SGHRS, CDR2 YFSETQ. V was cut by 0 bases and J by 8 bases, with 12 bases left in between. The CDR3 length is 15 residues. The CDR3 protein is CASSLAGQEYSPLHF. The CDR3, as DNA: TGCGCCAGCAGCTTGGCCGGTCAGGAGTATTCACCCCTCCACTTT.

The J gene is TRBJ1-5, the V gene TRBV14; D uncertain. V was pared by 1 base and J by 7 bases, with 8 bases between. The CDR3 has 13 residues. CDR1 is SGHDN, CDR2 FVKESK, per germline. In DNA form, the CDR3 reads TGTGCCAGCAGCCAAGGAGGGAGACAGCCCCAGCATTTT. It codes for CASSQGGRQPQHF.

The chain has TRBV14 and TRBJ2-1; D tentatively reads TRBD1 or TRBD2 (5 bases each). Germline assignment: CDR1 SGHDN and CDR2 FVKESK. The CDR3 runs 13 residues. The V end was cut by 2 bases, the J end by 8 bases, with 10 bases between. In DNA form, the CDR3 reads TGTGCCAGCAGCCAAATCGTGGGGGATGAGCAGTTCTTC. This encodes CASSQIVGDEQFF.

The rearrangement links TRBV3-1 (or the pseudogene TRBV3-2) to TRBJ2-2; D remains ambiguous. There are 13 residues in the CDR3. V was pared by 4 bases and J by 6 bases, with 9 bases between. The germline V gene has CDR1 LGHDT and CDR2 YNNKEL (reference sequence). The CDR3 here is CASSPSDAGELFF. In DNA, the CDR3 is TGTGCCAGCAGCCCTTCGGACGCCGGGGAGCTGTTTTTT.

This clone was seen a handful of times. The CDR3 loop reads CASSRSTGDSPLHF. CDR3 in DNA: TGTGCCAGCAGCCGATCGACAGGGGATTCACCCCTCCACTTT. The V gene is TRBV7-9, the J gene TRBJ1-6; 8 bases line up with TRBD1. Germline V gene lookup returns CDR1 SEHNR and CDR2 FQNEAQ (reference sequence). CDR3 length: 14 amino acids. V trimming: 5 bases; J trimming: 8 bases; junction bases outside the gene matches: 5.

V is TRBV29-1 and J is TRBJ2-7; 12 bases fit TRBD2. The germline V gene encodes CDR1 SQVTM and CDR2 ANQGSEA. V lost 6 bases, J lost 1 base, and 1 base stayed unmatched. The CDR3 length is 13 residues. The CDR3 DNA follows: TGCAGCGTGGGGACTAGCGGGTCCTACGAGCAGTACTTC. Amino acid sequence: CSVGTSGSYEQYF.

V usage is TRBV9 and J usage is TRBJ1-3, with no clear D. There are 14 residues in the CDR3. V shed 0 bases and J shed 2 bases, with 6 bases lying between them. The germline gives CDR1 SGDLS, CDR2 YYNGEE. In DNA form, the CDR3 reads TGTGCCAGCAGCGTAGGGGGAACTGGAAACACCATATATTTT. As protein: CASSVGGTGNTIYF.

The rearrangement links TRBV7-9 to TRBJ2-7; no definite D call. This CDR3 contains 14 residues. Trimming pared 1 base from V and 4 bases from J, leaving 11 bases between. Germline V lookup: CDR1 SEHNR, CDR2 FQNEAQ (reference sequence). The CDR3 region is CASSLVSMVYEQYF. The CDR3, as DNA: TGTGCCAGCAGCTTAGTATCTATGGTTTACGAGCAGTACTTC.

The V gene is TRBV11-1, the J gene TRBJ2-1, with 7 bases identical to TRBD1. The junction had 16 bases not matched to a gene; V was cut back by 5 bases and J by 9 bases. The CDR3 runs 16 residues. The germline gives CDR1 SGHAT, CDR2 FQDESV (reference sequence). CDR3 sequence reads: CASSRGKGALGGEQFF. The CDR3 nucleotides read TGTGCCAGCAGCCGGGGAAAGGGGGCCTTAGGGGGTGAGCAGTTCTTC.

The chain recombines TRBV19 with TRBJ2-7; 7 bases fit TRBD1. This CDR3 has 14 residues. J gave up 4 bases and V 5 bases, and 8 bases lay outside the gene matches. Looked up from germline, CDR1 is LNHDA and CDR2 is SQIVND (reference sequence). CDR3 protein: CASSPRTGVYEQYF. CDR3 DNA sequence: TGTGCCAGTAGTCCGCGGACAGGAGTTTACGAGCAGTACTTC.

This clone was found once. This rearrangement joins TRBV13 to TRBJ2-1; the D gene is possibly TRBD2 (7 bases). Germline values: CDR1 PRHDT, CDR2 FYEKMQ (reference sequence). The CDR3 extends over 17 amino acids. V lost 5 bases, J lost 0 bases, and 17 bases lay in between. The CDR3 sequence is CASSDEGQRGSYNEQFF. CDR3 in DNA: TGTGCCAGCAGCGACGAAGGACAGCGGGGCTCCTACAATGAGCAGTTCTTC.

The J gene is TRBJ2-7, the V gene TRBV20-1; D is possibly TRBD1 (6 bases). Deletions cut 5 bases from V and 6 bases from J, with 11 bases between. Looked up from germline, CDR1 is DFQATT and CDR2 is SNEGSKA (reference sequence). This CDR3 comprises 11 residues. The CDR3 region is CSALNRAEQYF. CDR3 sequence (DNA): TGCAGTGCTCTTAACAGGGCCGAGCAGTACTTC.

This chain links TRBV6-2 or TRBV6-3 with TRBJ2-1; the match to TRBD2 covers 7 bases. CDR1 is MNHEY, CDR2 SVGEGT, per germline. The V and J ends lost 4 bases and 8 bases, in that order; junction bases with no gene match: 11. CDR3 length: 15 amino acids. As DNA, the CDR3 is TGTGCCAGCAGTTTAGACGGGAGGTCTGGGGATGAGCAGTTCTTC. It is translated as CASSLDGRSGDEQFF.

The V and J genes are TRBV5-1 and TRBJ2-1; 9 nucleotides line up with TRBD1. The CDR3 is made up of 19 amino acids. In germline, CDR1 is SGHRS, CDR2 YFSETQ. V was pared by 0 bases and J by 6 bases, with 16 bases of the junction left unmatched. The CDR3 DNA reads as TGCGCCAGCAGCTTGGCCTTGGGTACCGGGACAGGGTTTGGCAATGAGCAGTTCTTC. Its protein product is CASSLALGTGTGFGNEQFF.

This chain uses TRBV12-1 with TRBJ1-5. TRBV12-1 is assigned pseudogene status. The CDR3 loop spans 17 amino acids. Here the CDR3 reads CASSSRWGGESNQPQHF. In DNA, the CDR3 is TGTGCCAGCAGCTCACGCTGGGGAGGAGAAAGCAATCAGCCCCAGCATTTT.

The V call is TRBV7-9, the J call TRBJ1-6; 10 bases agree with TRBD1. The CDR3 runs 16 residues. With V trimmed by 2 bases and J by 11 bases, 9 bases remained unmatched. Germline CDR1 and CDR2: SEHNR and FQNEAQ (reference sequence). The CDR3 bases are TGTGCCAGCAGCTTAAGCTTCGGGACAGGGGAAACACCCCTCCACTTT. Its protein is CASSLSFGTGETPLHF.

This sequence joins TRBV18 and TRBJ2-7; TRBD1 matches at 7 bases. V lost 6 bases to trimming and J lost 0 bases; unmatched junction nucleotides: 5. The germline V gene has CDR1 KGHSH and CDR2 LQKENI. The CDR3 is 14 residues long. The CDR3 coding sequence is TGTGCCAGCTCGCCCGGGACAGTCTCCTACGAGCAGTACTTC. This gives the protein CASSPGTVSYEQYF.

V and J are TRBV5-1 and TRBJ2-5; D may be TRBD1 or TRBD2 (5 bases each). CDR1 and CDR2 from the germline V gene are SGHRS and YFSETQ. CDR3 length: 16 amino acids. V was cut by 0 bases and J by 4 bases, with 16 bases left in between. This CDR3 is CASSLGISTGGETQYF. As DNA, the CDR3 is TGCGCCAGCAGCTTGGGGATATCGACTGGGGGAGAGACCCAGTACTTC.

The chain employs TRBV19 and TRBJ2-7; the match to TRBD1 covers 9 bases. The length of the CDR3 is 16 residues. V shed 6 bases, J shed 6 bases, and the junction held 15 bases outside the gene matches. The germline V gene has CDR1 LNHDA and CDR2 SQIVND (reference sequence). The CDR3 is CASSRYPVRQGGEQYF. The CDR3 coding sequence is TGTGCCAGTAGCCGATATCCGGTTAGACAGGGGGGCGAGCAGTACTTC.

This chain connects TRBV9 to TRBJ2-1; D uncertain. This CDR3 is 14 amino acids long. V was clipped by 4 bases and J by 5 bases, with 13 bases between them. The germline V gene has CDR1 SGDLS and CDR2 YYNGEE. The CDR3 loop reads CASSPRTANNEQFF. In DNA, the CDR3 is TGTGCCAGCAGCCCCCGGACGGCCAACAATGAGCAGTTCTTC.